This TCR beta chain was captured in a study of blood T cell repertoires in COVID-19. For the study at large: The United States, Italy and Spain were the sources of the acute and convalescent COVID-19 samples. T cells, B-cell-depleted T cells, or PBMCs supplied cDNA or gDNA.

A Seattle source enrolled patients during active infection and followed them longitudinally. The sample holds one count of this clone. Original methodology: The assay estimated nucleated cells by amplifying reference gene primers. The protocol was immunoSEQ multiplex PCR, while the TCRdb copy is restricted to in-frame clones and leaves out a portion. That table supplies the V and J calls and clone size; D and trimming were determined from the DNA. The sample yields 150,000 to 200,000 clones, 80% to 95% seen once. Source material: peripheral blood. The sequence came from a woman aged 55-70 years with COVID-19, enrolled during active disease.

CDR3 amino acids: CASSQDRAVEAFF. CDR3 bases: TGCGCCAGCAGCCAGGACAGGGCCGTTGAAGCTTTCTTT. The chain recombines TRBV5-1 with TRBJ1-1; TRBD1 matches 8 bases. Germline V gene data show CDR1 as SGHRS and CDR2 as YFSETQ. Trimming removed 4 bases from V and 7 bases from J; junction bases left unmatched: 6. This CDR3 is built from 13 residues.